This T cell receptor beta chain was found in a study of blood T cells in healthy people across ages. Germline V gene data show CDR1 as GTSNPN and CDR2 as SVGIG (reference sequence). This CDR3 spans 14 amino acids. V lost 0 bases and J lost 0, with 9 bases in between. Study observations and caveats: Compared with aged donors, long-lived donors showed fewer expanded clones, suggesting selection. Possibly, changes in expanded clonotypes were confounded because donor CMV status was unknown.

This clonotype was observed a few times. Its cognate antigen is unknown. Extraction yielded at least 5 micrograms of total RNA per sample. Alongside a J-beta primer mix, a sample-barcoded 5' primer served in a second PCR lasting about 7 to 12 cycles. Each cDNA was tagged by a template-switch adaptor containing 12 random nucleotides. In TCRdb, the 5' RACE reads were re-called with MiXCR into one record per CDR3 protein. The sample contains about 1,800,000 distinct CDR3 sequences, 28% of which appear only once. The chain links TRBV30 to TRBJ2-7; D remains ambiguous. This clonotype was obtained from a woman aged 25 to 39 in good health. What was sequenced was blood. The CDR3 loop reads CAWSVTRSSYEQYF. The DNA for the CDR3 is TGTGCCTGGAGTGTAACCCGGAGCTCCTACGAGCAGTACTTC.